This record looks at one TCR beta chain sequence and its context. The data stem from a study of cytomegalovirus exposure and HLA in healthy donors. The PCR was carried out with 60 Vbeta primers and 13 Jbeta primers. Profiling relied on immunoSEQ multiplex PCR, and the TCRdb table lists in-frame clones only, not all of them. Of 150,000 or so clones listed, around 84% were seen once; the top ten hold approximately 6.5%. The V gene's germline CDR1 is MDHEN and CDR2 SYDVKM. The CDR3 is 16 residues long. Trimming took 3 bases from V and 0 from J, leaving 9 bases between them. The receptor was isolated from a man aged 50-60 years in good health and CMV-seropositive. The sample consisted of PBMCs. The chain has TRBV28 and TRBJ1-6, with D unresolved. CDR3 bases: TGTGCCAGCAGTTTCGGAGTCAACTCCTATAATTCACCCCTCCACTTT. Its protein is CASSFGVNSYNSPLHF.